This T cell receptor (beta chain) was sequenced during a study of early T cells in non-severe SARS-CoV-2 infection. The CDR3 is 13 amino acids. Trimming shortened V by 4 bases and J by 1 base, and 10 bases separated the two germline ends. Germline V gene lookup returns CDR1 DFQATT and CDR2 SNEGSKA (reference sequence). This clonotype was recorded at least ten times. TCRdb analysed the 5' RACE reads with MiXCR anew, one entry per CDR3 protein. Among around 40,000 distinct CDR3 sequences, around 6.5% were seen once, and the ten largest hold 4.8%. Sequences were obtained from whole blood. The rearrangement links TRBV20-1 to TRBJ1-1, with D possibly being TRBD1 (6 bases). This TCR derives from an adult who was a healthcare worker with PCR-confirmed SARS-CoV-2 infection or an uninfected control (not recorded which). In DNA form, the CDR3 reads TGCAGTGCTAAGGACAGAAGGAACACTGAAGCTTTCTTT. The encoded protein is CSAKDRRNTEAFF.